This T cell receptor (beta chain) was sequenced in a study of shared clonotypes between healthy human individuals. Study-level results: Clonotype sharing among donors likely depends on sequencing depth.

The CDR3 has 15 amino acids. About this clone: Its antigen is unknown.

An assay was performed, and its level was deep. Several immunoSEQ plates received, in even portions, the genomic DNA of each subset. Sequencing of unsorted PBMC DNA was carried out using ten immunoSEQ deep assay plates. Profiled with immunoSEQ multiplex PCR; TCRdb holds only in-frame clones, not every one. The sample has fewer than 650,000 clones; around 76% are singletons. The TCR sequence derives from a woman aged 40 to 50 in good health. Some clones in this sample may be carry-over from other donors' samples. The chain recombines TRBV21-1 with TRBJ2-7; TRBD1 is the table's D call and was not checked against the DNA. TRBV21-1 is classified as a pseudogene. Sequencing input: PBMCs. The CDR3 here is CASSTPGQAAYEQYF. CDR3 nucleotide sequence: TGTGCCAGCAGCACCCCGGGACAGGCGGCCTACGAGCAGTACTTC.